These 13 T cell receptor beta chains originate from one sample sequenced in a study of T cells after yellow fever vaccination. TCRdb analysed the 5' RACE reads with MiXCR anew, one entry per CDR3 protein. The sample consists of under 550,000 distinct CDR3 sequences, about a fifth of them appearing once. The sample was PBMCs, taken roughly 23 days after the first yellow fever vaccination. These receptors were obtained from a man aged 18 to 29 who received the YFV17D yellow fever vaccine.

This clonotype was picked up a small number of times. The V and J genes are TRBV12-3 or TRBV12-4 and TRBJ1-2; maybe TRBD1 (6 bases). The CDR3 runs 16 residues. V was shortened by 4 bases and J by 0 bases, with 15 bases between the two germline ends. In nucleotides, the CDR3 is TGTGCCAGCAGTTACGACTTGGGGGCTACTAACTATGGCTACACCTTC. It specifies CASSYDLGATNYGYTF.

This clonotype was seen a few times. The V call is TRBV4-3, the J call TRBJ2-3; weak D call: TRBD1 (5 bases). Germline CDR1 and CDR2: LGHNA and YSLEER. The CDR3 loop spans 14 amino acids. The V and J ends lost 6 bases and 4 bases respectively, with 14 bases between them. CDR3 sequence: CASSLDSPADTQYF. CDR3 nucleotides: TGCGCCAGCAGTCTTGACAGCCCGGCAGATACGCAGTATTTT.

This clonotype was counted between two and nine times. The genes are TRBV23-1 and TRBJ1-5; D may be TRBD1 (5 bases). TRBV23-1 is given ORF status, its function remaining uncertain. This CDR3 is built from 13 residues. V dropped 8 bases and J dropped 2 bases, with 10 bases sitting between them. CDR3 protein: CASGGEGNQPQHF. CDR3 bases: TGCGCCAGCGGGGGGGAAGGCAATCAGCCCCAGCATTTT.

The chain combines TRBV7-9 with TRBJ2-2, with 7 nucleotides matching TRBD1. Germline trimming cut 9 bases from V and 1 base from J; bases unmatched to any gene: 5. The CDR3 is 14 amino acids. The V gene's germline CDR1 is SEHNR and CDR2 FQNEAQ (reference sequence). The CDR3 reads CASRGQRNTGELFF. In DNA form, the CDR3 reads TGTGCCAGTCGGGGACAGCGGAACACCGGGGAGCTGTTTTTT. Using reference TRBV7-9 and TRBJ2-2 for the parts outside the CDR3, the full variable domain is DTGVSQNPRHKITKRGQNVTFRCDPISEHNRLYWYRQTLGQGPEFLTYFQNEAQLEKSRLLSDRFSAERPKGSFSTLEIQRTEQGDSAMYLCASRGQRNTGELFFGEGSRLTVL.

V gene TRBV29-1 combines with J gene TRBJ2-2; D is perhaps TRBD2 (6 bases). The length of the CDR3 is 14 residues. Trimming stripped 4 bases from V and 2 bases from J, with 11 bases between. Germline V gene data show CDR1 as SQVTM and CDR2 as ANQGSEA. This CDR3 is CSVGVGGNTGELFF. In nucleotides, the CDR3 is TGCAGCGTTGGAGTCGGGGGAAACACCGGGGAGCTGTTTTTT.

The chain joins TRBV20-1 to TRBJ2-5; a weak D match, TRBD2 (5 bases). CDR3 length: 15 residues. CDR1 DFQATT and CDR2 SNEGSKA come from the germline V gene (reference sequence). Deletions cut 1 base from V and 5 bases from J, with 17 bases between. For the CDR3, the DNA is TGCAGTGCTAGAGGTTTAACTAGTATATCCGAGACCCAGTACTTC. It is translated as CSARGLTSISETQYF.

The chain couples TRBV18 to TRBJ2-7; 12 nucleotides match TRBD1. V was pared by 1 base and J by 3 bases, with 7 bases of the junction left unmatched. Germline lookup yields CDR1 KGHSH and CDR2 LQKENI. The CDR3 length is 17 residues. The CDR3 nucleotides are TGTGCCAGCTCACCACGATCCGGGACAGGGGGCGGCTACGAGCAGTACTTC. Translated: CASSPRSGTGGGYEQYF.

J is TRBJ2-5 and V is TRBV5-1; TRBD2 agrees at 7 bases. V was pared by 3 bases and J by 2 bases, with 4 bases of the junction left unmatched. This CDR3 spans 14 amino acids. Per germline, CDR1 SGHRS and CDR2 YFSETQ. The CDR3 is CASSSVGGQETQYF. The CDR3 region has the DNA TGCGCCAGCAGCTCGGTGGGAGGGCAAGAGACCCAGTACTTC.

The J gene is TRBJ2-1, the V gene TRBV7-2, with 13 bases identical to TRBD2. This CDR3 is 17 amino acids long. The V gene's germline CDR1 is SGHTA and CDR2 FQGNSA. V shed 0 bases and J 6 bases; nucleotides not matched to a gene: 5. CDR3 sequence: CASSLARTSGGANEQFF. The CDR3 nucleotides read TGTGCCAGCAGCTTAGCCCGGACTAGCGGGGGAGCCAATGAGCAGTTCTTC.

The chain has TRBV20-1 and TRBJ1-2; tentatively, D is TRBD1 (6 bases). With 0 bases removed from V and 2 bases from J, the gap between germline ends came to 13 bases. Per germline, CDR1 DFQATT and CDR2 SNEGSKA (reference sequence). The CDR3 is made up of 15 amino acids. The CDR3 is CSARDVSGENYGYTF. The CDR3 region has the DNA TGCAGTGCTAGAGATGTTTCAGGGGAAAACTATGGCTACACCTTC.

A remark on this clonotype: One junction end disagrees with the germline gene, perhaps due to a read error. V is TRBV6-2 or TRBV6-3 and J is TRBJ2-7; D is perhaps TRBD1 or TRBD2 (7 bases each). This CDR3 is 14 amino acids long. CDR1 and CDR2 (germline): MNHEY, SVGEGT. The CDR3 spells CASRAGQLSYEHYF. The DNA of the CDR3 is TGTGCCAGCAGAGCGGGACAGCTCTCCTACGAGCACTACTTC.

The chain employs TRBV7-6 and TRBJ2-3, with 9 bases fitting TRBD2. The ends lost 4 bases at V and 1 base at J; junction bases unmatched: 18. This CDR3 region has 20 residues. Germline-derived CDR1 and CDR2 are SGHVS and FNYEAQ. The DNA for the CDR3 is TGTGCCAGCAGCTCCCCCCTCGCGGGGGGGCTCTTAGGAGGCACAGATACGCAGTATTTT. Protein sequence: CASSSPLAGGLLGGTDTQYF.

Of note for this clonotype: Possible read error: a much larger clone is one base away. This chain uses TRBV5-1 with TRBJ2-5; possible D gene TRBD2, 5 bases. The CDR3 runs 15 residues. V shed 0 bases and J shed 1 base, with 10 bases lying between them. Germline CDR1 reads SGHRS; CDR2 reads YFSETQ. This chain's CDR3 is CASSLAGKTQETQYF. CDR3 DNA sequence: TGCGCCAGCAGCTTGGCGGGGAAAACCCAAGAGACCCAGTACTTC.